This T cell receptor (beta chain) was sequenced for a study of blood T cell repertoires in COVID-19. For the study at large: Specimens from acute and convalescent COVID-19 originated in the United States, Italy and Spain.

This clone was counted only a few times. Germline V gene sequence: CDR1 LGHDT, CDR2 YNNKEL (reference sequence). V was clipped by 1 base and J by 14 bases, with 11 bases between them. The CDR3 covers 12 residues. TCRdb's copy holds only in-frame clones and misses some; the assay was immunoSEQ multiplex PCR. The repertoire holds 150,000 to 200,000 clones, with 80% as singletons. The recovered donors of Cohort 3 showed two negative PCRs, clearance, or symptom resolution. Sequencing input: PBMCs or T cells enriched from blood (not recorded which). The V call is TRBV3-1 (or the pseudogene TRBV3-2), the J call TRBJ1-4, with D possibly matching TRBD1 (5 bases). The receptor's source is a man in his forties who had recovered from COVID-19. The CDR3 spells CASSQGQPSLFF. The CDR3 coding sequence is TGTGCCAGCAGCCAAGGACAGCCCTCGCTGTTTTTT.